This is a list of T cell receptor beta chains from one sample in a study of cytomegalovirus exposure and HLA in healthy donors. Sequenced by immunoSEQ multiplex PCR; TCRdb stores in-frame clones only, minus some. The repertoire holds fewer than 150,000 clones, with roughly 65% as singletons. The sequenced sample was PBMCs. The receptors originated from a woman aged 25-40 years in good health and CMV-seronegative. Each CDR3 is given with its conserved first and last residue. The order of the fields is D gene, J gene, clone size, V gene, CDR3 protein, CDR3 DNA. The D gene is left open where the match is weak. Some rows have no size entry. The others give once, few or many, or a class for an expanded clone.

NA TRBJ1-6 once TRBV28 CASSYQINSPLHF TGTGCCAGCAGTTATCAGATTAATTCACCCCTCCACTTT
NA TRBJ2-3 NA TRBV9 CASSGGEVGDTQYF TGTGCCAGCAGCGGTGGTGAGGTCGGGGATACGCAGTATTTT
NA TRBJ2-1 NA TRBV18 CASSPLEGSYNEQFF TGTGCCAGCTCACCTTTAGAGGGATCCTACAATGAGCAGTTCTTC
TRBD2 TRBJ2-6 NA TRBV27 CASGGVDSGANVLTF TGTGCCAGCGGGGGGGTCGACTCTGGGGCCAACGTCCTGACTTTC
NA TRBJ2-3 NA TRBV11-3 CASSSGGGTDTQYF TGTGCCAGCAGCTCCGGAGGGGGCACAGATACGCAGTATTTT
TRBD2 TRBJ2-7 NA TRBV7-2 CASSWTSGGPYEQYF TGCGCCAGCAGCTGGACTAGCGGGGGGCCCTACGAGCAGTACTTC
NA TRBJ2-3 NA TRBV6-1 CASSATVVSTDTQYF TGTGCCAGCAGCGCCACAGTAGTTAGCACAGATACGCAGTATTTT
NA TRBJ2-2 NA TRBV19 CASVGGLAGELFF TGTGCCAGTGTCGGCGGGCTTGCCGGGGAGCTGTTTTTT
NA TRBJ1-5 NA TRBV27 CASSPTQGRQPQHF TGTGCCAGCAGTCCGACCCAGGGTCGACAGCCCCAGCATTTT
NA TRBJ1-1 NA TRBV5-4 CASSYPSSGNTEAFF TGTGCCAGCAGCTACCCATCGAGTGGGAACACTGAAGCTTTCTTT
NA TRBJ2-1 NA TRBV11-1 CASSWAQTRNEQFF TGTGCCAGCAGCTGGGCCCAGACTAGGAATGAGCAGTTCTTC
NA TRBJ2-7 NA TRBV10-2 CASTRGLAYYEQYF TGCGCCAGCACGAGAGGGCTAGCGTATTACGAGCAGTACTTC
TRBD2 TRBJ2-1 NA TRBV4-1 CASSLLTSGRYNEQFF TGCGCCAGCAGCCTTCTGACTAGCGGGAGGTACAATGAGCAGTTCTTC